This is a list of T cell receptor beta chains from one sample in a study of PD-L1 blockade in urothelial cancer. Clones were sequenced by immunoSEQ multiplex PCR, and TCRdb holds only the in-frame ones, with some missing. The sample holds some 71,000 clones, roughly nine tenths seen once. The material was PBMCs, obtained around atezolizumab (anti-PD-L1) treatment. The receptors were gathered from a man aged 60 to 69 with urothelial cancer. The CDR3 runs from the conserved cysteine through the conserved F or W. The D gene is left open where the match is weak. A clone size is listed for some rows: how often the clone was seen (once, few, many), or a class if it is expanded.

V gene	J gene	clone size	CDR3 length	D gene	CDR3 protein	CDR3 DNA
TRBV6-5	TRBJ1-2	NA	14	NA	CASSYKESNYGYTF	TGTGCCAGCAGTTACAAGGAGAGTAACTATGGCTACACCTTC
TRBV7-9	TRBJ1-2	NA	11	NA	CASSLGGDYTF	TGTGCCAGCAGCCTCGGGGGGGACTACACCTTC
TRBV19	TRBJ2-3	NA	13	NA	CASTASGTDTQYF	TGTGCCAGTACTGCGTCGGGCACAGATACGCAGTATTTT
TRBV4-2	TRBJ1-2	NA	18	TRBD1	CASSQDRTSGQGNYGYTF	TGTGCCAGCAGCCAAGATCGAACTTCGGGACAGGGGAACTATGGCTACACCTTC
TRBV10-2	TRBJ2-7	NA	13	TRBD1	CASRRDRVYEQYF	TGCGCCAGCAGGCGGGACAGGGTTTACGAGCAGTACTTC
TRBV5-8	TRBJ1-2	NA	14	NA	CASSLEVLTRGYTF	TGTGCCAGCAGCTTGGAAGTATTGACTCGTGGCTACACCTTC
TRBV7-2	TRBJ1-5	NA	14	NA	CASSSQLSDQPQHF	TGTGCCAGCAGCTCCCAACTTTCTGATCAGCCCCAGCATTTT
TRBV15	TRBJ1-6	NA	15	TRBD1	CATSSDRGPSSPLHF	TGTGCCACCAGCAGCGACAGGGGCCCTAGTTCACCCCTCCACTTT
TRBV4-1	TRBJ1-2	NA	15	TRBD1	CASSQGQGSNYGYTF	TGCGCCAGCAGCCAGGGACAGGGTTCCAACTATGGCTACACCTTC
TRBV5-1	TRBJ2-1	NA	16	TRBD1	CASSQTTGSSYNEQFF	TGCGCCAGCAGCCAAACGACAGGGAGCTCCTACAATGAGCAGTTCTTC
TRBV28	TRBJ2-7	NA	15	NA	CASSSGGGGPYEQYF	TGTGCCAGCAGCTCAGGGGGCGGGGGTCCATACGAGCAGTACTTC
TRBV5-1	TRBJ2-3	NA	14	TRBD1	CASSPGQIFDTQYF	TGCGCCAGCAGCCCGGGACAGATATTCGATACGCAGTATTTT
TRBV9	TRBJ2-3	NA	15	NA	CASSVSGTSTDTQYF	TGTGCCAGCAGCGTCAGCGGAACTAGCACAGATACGCAGTATTTT
TRBV27	TRBJ1-3	NA	13	NA	CASSLAVGNTIYF	TGTGCCAGCAGTTTAGCAGTCGGAAACACCATATATTTT
TRBV10-3	TRBJ2-2	NA	15	TRBD2	CAGGNMFENTGELFF	TGTGCGGGGGGGAATATGTTCGAAAACACCGGGGAGCTGTTTTTT
TRBV19	TRBJ2-3	NA	17	TRBD2	CASSSRGLAGVTDTQYF	TGTGCCAGTAGTTCCCGTGGACTAGCGGGGGTCACAGATACGCAGTATTTT
TRBV4-2	TRBJ2-7	NA	17	NA	CASSQGTSDYDSYEQYF	TGTGCCAGCAGCCAAGGGACATCGGATTACGATTCCTACGAGCAGTACTTC
TRBV4-2	TRBJ2-4	NA	15	TRBD1	CASSQESRRGGPQCF	TGTGCCAGCAGCCAAGAAAGTAGGCGAGGGGGCCCTCAGTGCTTC
TRBV9	TRBJ2-5	NA	15	TRBD2	CASTIGLADQETQYF	TGTGCCAGCACCATCGGACTAGCGGACCAAGAGACCCAGTACTTC
TRBV18	TRBJ1-6	NA	16	NA	CASSPDSSSYNSPLHF	TGTGCCAGCTCACCAGATTCGAGCTCCTATAATTCACCCCTCCACTTT
TRBV19	TRBJ1-1	NA	14	TRBD1	CASSRGQGNTEAFF	TGTGCCAGTAGTAGGGGACAGGGGAACACTGAAGCTTTCTTT
TRBV2	TRBJ2-4	NA	17	NA	CASSDREELLAKNIQYF	TGTGCCAGCAGTGACAGGGAGGAACTACTAGCCAAAAACATTCAGTACTTC
TRBV5-5	TRBJ1-2	NA	14	NA	CASSLESGNYGYTF	TGTGCCAGCAGCTTGGAGTCAGGGAATTATGGCTACACCTTC
TRBV5-1	TRBJ1-3	NA	15	TRBD1	CASSLGTGIRNTIYF	TGCGCCAGCAGCTTGGGGACAGGGATCCGAAACACCATATATTTT
TRBV5-1	TRBJ2-3	NA	13	TRBD2	CASSRGGTDTQYF	TGCGCCAGCAGCCGGGGGGGGACAGATACGCAGTATTTT
TRBV5-6	TRBJ2-6	NA	15	NA	CASSLKSAGANVLTF	TGTGCCAGCAGCCTGAAGAGCGCTGGGGCCAACGTCCTGACTTTC
TRBV7-2	TRBJ2-2	NA	14	NA	CASSETRVAGELFF	TGTGCCAGCAGCGAGACCAGGGTAGCCGGGGAGCTGTTTTTT
TRBV27	TRBJ2-1	NA	13	NA	CASKQGSYNEQFF	TGTGCCAGCAAACAGGGATCTTACAATGAGCAGTTCTTC
TRBV28	TRBJ1-2	NA	15	TRBD1	CASSNRGQANYGYTF	TGTGCCAGCAGCAACAGGGGGCAGGCTAACTATGGCTACACCTTC
TRBV7-9	TRBJ2-7	NA	14	TRBD1	CASSLAGQGYEQYF	TGTGCCAGCAGCTTAGCGGGACAGGGGTACGAGCAGTACTTC
TRBV6-6	TRBJ2-1	NA	15	TRBD1	CASSPRDRGLDEQFF	TGTGCCAGCAGTCCCCGGGACAGGGGGCTGGATGAGCAGTTCTTC
TRBV5-6	TRBJ2-5	NA	14	TRBD1	CASSYGTGEETQYF	TGTGCCAGCAGCTACGGGACAGGGGAAGAGACCCAGTACTTC
TRBV5-8	TRBJ2-5	NA	17	TRBD2	CASSQEGRTSGQETQYF	TGTGCCAGCAGCCAGGAGGGACGGACTAGCGGGCAAGAGACCCAGTACTTC
TRBV5-4	TRBJ2-5	NA	16	TRBD2	CASSLRTSGSGETQYF	TGTGCCAGCAGCTTGAGGACTAGCGGGAGCGGAGAGACCCAGTACTTC
TRBV28	TRBJ1-2	NA	15	NA	CASSPPGGAGYGYTF	TGTGCCAGCAGCCCCCCGGGGGGCGCGGGCTATGGCTACACCTTC
TRBV7-7	TRBJ2-1	NA	14	TRBD2	CASSQGSSGVEQFF	TGTGCCAGCAGCCAGGGGAGTAGCGGGGTTGAGCAGTTCTTC
TRBV28	TRBJ2-5	NA	17	TRBD2	CASSFPAGDAGQETQYF	TGTGCCAGCAGTTTCCCCGCGGGGGATGCAGGGCAAGAGACCCAGTACTTC
TRBV5-1	TRBJ1-6	NA	12	NA	CASSLNSAPLHF	TGCGCCAGCAGCTTGAATTCGGCACCCCTCCACTTT
TRBV9	TRBJ1-3	NA	15	TRBD1	CASSETGGDGNTIYF	TGTGCCAGCAGCGAGACAGGGGGCGATGGAAACACCATATATTTT
TRBV6-6	TRBJ1-3	NA	15	NA	CASRDTGRAGNTIYF	TGTGCCAGCAGAGATACAGGGCGTGCTGGAAACACCATATATTTT
TRBV5-4	TRBJ2-3	NA	13	NA	CASASGRTDTQYF	TGTGCCAGTGCCAGTGGGCGCACAGATACGCAGTATTTT
TRBV6-5	TRBJ2-1	NA	12	NA	CASSRERNEQFF	TGTGCCAGCAGTAGGGAGCGCAATGAGCAGTTCTTC
TRBV7-9	TRBJ2-1	medium-sized	16	TRBD1	CASSLRDRGGFYEQFF	TGTGCCAGCAGCTTAAGGGACAGGGGTGGATTCTATGAGCAGTTCTTC
TRBV5-8	TRBJ1-4	NA	14	TRBD1	CASREDREMRKLFF	TGTGCCAGCAGAGAAGACAGGGAAATGAGGAAACTGTTTTTT
TRBV11-2	TRBJ2-7	NA	16	NA	CASSGFVRGILYEQYF	TGTGCCAGCAGCGGGTTCGTCAGGGGAATTCTGTACGAGCAGTACTTC
TRBV5-1	TRBJ2-7	once	11	NA	CASSLDREQYF	TGCGCCAGCAGCCTAGACAGGGAGCAGTACTTC
TRBV27	TRBJ2-7	NA	15	TRBD2	CASSFGLAVSYEQYF	TGTGCCAGCAGTTTTGGACTAGCGGTTTCCTACGAGCAGTACTTC
TRBV4-1	TRBJ1-5	NA	14	NA	CASSQDPGNQPQHF	TGCGCCAGCAGCCAAGATCCCGGGAATCAGCCCCAGCATTTT
TRBV5-4	TRBJ2-2	NA	15	TRBD2	CASRSGLQNTGELFF	TGTGCCAGCAGGTCGGGACTACAGAACACCGGGGAGCTGTTTTTT
TRBV10-3	TRBJ1-2	NA	15	TRBD1	CAISVGQDLDNGYTF	TGTGCCATCAGTGTCGGACAGGACCTTGACAATGGCTACACCTTC
TRBV28	TRBJ1-1	NA	15	TRBD1	CASSLPTQGKAEAFF	TGTGCCAGCAGTTTACCGACACAGGGGAAAGCTGAAGCTTTCTTT
TRBV4-3	TRBJ2-2	NA	18	NA	CASSQDRYPTRNTGELFF	TGCGCCAGCAGCCAAGATCGCTACCCGACTAGGAACACCGGGGAGCTGTTTTTT
TRBV5-1	TRBJ2-7	NA	13	NA	CASSQRSSYEQYF	TGCGCCAGCAGCCAAAGGAGCTCCTACGAGCAGTACTTC
TRBV5-1	TRBJ1-1	NA	15	NA	CASSPGRWENTEAFF	TGCGCCAGCAGCCCGGGGAGGTGGGAGAACACTGAAGCTTTCTTT